Sequencing of this TCR beta chain was carried out in a study of blood T cells in healthy people across ages. Study-wide results and caveats: Observed TCR beta diversity per million T cells went down as age went up. This fall followed a roughly linear course with age.

It was with a sample-barcoded 5' primer and a J-beta primer mix that a second PCR of about 6 to 12 cycles was run. The template-switch adaptor, which had 12 random nucleotides, put a tag on each cDNA molecule. TCRdb used MiXCR to reprocess the 5' RACE reads, holding one entry per CDR3 protein. The sample has some 1.5 million distinct CDR3 sequences, roughly 27% seen once; the top ten hold less than 9.5%. Trimming shortened V by 7 bases and J by 5 bases, and 18 bases separated the two germline ends. Germline V gene data show CDR1 as LGHDT and CDR2 as YNNKEL (reference sequence). The CDR3 contains 14 residues. Regarding this clonotype: Its specificity is unknown.

Donors were systemically healthy Caucasian individuals from Russia aged roughly 6 to 95 years. There were at least 5 micrograms of total RNA extracted from every sample. This receptor was identified in a woman younger than 45 in good health. The sample comprised blood. This chain uses TRBV3-1 with TRBJ2-7; D not certain. CDR3 region: CASNPGQQQHEQYF. In DNA, the CDR3 is TGTGCCAGCAACCCCGGGCAGCAGCAGCACGAGCAGTACTTC.